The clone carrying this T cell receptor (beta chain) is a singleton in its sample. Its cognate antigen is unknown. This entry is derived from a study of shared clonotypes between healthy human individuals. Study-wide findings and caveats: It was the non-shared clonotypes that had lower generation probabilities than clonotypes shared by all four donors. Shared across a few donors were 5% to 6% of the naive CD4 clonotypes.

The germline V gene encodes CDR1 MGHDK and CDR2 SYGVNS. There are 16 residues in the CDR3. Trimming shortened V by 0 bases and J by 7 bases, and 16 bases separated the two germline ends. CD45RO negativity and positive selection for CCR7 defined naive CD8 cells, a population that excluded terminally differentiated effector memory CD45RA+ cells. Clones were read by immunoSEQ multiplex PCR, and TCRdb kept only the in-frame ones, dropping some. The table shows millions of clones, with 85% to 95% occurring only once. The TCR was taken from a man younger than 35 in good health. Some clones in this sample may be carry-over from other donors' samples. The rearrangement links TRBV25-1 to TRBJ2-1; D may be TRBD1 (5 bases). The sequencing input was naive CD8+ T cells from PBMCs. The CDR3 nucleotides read TGTGCCAGCAGTGAATATGGTCCAGGGTTCGTAAATGAGCAGTTCTTC. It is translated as CASSEYGPGFVNEQFF.